Each of the 30 T cell receptor beta chains below was sequenced from the same sample in a study of radiotherapy plus CTLA-4 blockade in lung cancer. Assay: immunoSEQ multiplex PCR; the TCRdb copy retains only in-frame clones and omits some. The table has under 100,000 clones, around four fifths seen once. Sequenced material: peripheral blood, taken from a patient treated with radiotherapy plus ipilimumab. Receptors originate from a human donor with non-small cell lung cancer that progressed on radiotherapy plus ipilimumab.

The chain uses TRBV9 and TRBJ1-3; D is perhaps TRBD1 (6 bases). Germline V gene lookup returns CDR1 SGDLS and CDR2 YYNGEE. The CDR3 sequence is 16 residues long. The V gene lost 3 bases and the J gene lost 5 bases, with 18 bases spanning the gap. The CDR3 DNA is TGTGCCAGCAGCGGTTTACCCGGGGGCAATAGAAACACCATATATTTT. This gives the protein CASSGLPGGNRNTIYF. The whole variable domain, filled in from reference TRBV9 and TRBJ1-3, reads DSGVTQTPKHLITATGQRVTLRCSPRSGDLSVYWYQQSLDQGLQFLIQYYNGEERAKGNILERFSAQQFPDLHSELNLSSLELGDSALYFCASSGLPGGNRNTIYFGEGSWLTVV.

V usage is TRBV2 and J usage is TRBJ2-3; no firm D call. The CDR3 totals 13 residues. Germline CDR1 and CDR2: SNHLY and FYNNEI. Trimming pared 3 bases from V and 4 bases from J, leaving 8 bases between. The DNA of the CDR3 is TGTGCCAGCAGTGAGACCTGGGCAGATACGCAGTATTTT. Translated: CASSETWADTQYF.

The chain has TRBV29-1 and TRBJ1-2, with 7 bases identical to TRBD1. The CDR3 sequence is 12 residues long. Germline V lookup: CDR1 SQVTM, CDR2 ANQGSEA. V was clipped by 3 bases and J by 4 bases; unmatched bases: 2. DNA of the CDR3: TGCAGCGTTGACAGGGGGACCTATGGCTACACCTTC. Its protein product is CSVDRGTYGYTF.

There are a few counts of this clone. This chain connects TRBV5-6 to TRBJ1-2; no clear D gene. The CDR3 consists of 16 residues. Trimming stripped 4 bases from V and 2 bases from J, with 18 bases between. Germline V gives CDR1 SGHDT, CDR2 YYEEEE. The CDR3 coding sequence is TGTGCCAGCAGCAGCGGATACTCTGGGTCGAACTATGGCTACACCTTC. Translation gives CASSSGYSGSNYGYTF.

This chain joins TRBV7-2 and TRBJ1-2; D is unclear. Trimming took 8 bases from V and 0 from J, leaving 19 bases between them. From germline, CDR1 is SGHTA and CDR2 FQGNSA. The CDR3 is 16 residues long. The CDR3 coding sequence is TGTGCCAGCCAAACGCCTTTCAGAGCCGCTAACTATGGCTACACCTTC. Translating it yields CASQTPFRAANYGYTF.

On this clone itself: Germline and junction disagree at one end, which may indicate a read error. The chain links TRBV7-8 to TRBJ2-7; 7 bases are a match to TRBD2. CDR3 size: 13 residues. The V gene's germline CDR1 is SGHVS and CDR2 FQNEAQ. CDR3 DNA: TGTGCCAGCAGCCTAGCGGAAATACGAGAGCAGTACTTC. Translating it yields CASSLAEIREQYF.

This clone appeared once. This chain connects TRBV5-1 to TRBJ2-3; weak D call: TRBD2 (5 bases). Germline V lookup: CDR1 SGHRS, CDR2 YFSETQ. V shed 7 bases and J shed 3 bases, with 15 bases lying between them. This CDR3 region has 14 residues. Written as DNA, the CDR3 is TGCGCCAGCTCCGTAACCGGGGAGACAGATACGCAGTATTTT. This gives the protein CASSVTGETDTQYF.

The rearrangement joins TRBV19 to TRBJ1-4, with D perhaps matching TRBD1 (5 bases). Per germline, CDR1 LNHDA and CDR2 SQIVND (reference sequence). The V end was cut by 3 bases, the J end by 5 bases, with 19 bases between. CDR3 length: 17 amino acids. Written as DNA, the CDR3 is TGTGCCAGTAGTATCTTCCGACCGGTGGGGCCGAATGAAAAACTGTTTTTT. Translation gives CASSIFRPVGPNEKLFF.

The chain uses TRBV11-3 and TRBJ2-5; 7 bases agree with TRBD1. This CDR3 is built from 17 residues. With V trimmed by 6 bases and J by 1 base, 14 bases remained unmatched. Germline CDR1 is SGHNT and CDR2 is YENEEA. The CDR3 coding sequence is TGTGCCAGCAGGCCTCCGCCGGGACAGAAGACCCAAGAGACCCAGTACTTC. Translating gives CASRPPPGQKTQETQYF.

The rearrangement links TRBV19 to TRBJ1-4; tentatively, D is TRBD1 (6 bases). V was pared by 4 bases and J by 3 bases, with 9 bases between. The CDR3 consists of 14 residues. The germline gives CDR1 LNHDA, CDR2 SQIVND (reference sequence). In DNA, the CDR3 is TGTGCCAGTAGTAACAGGGCTCCTAATGAAAAACTGTTTTTT. Translated: CASSNRAPNEKLFF.

This clone was found a few times. CDR3 protein: CASSRRAAVLSYNEQFF. In DNA form, the CDR3 reads TGTGCCAGTAGTAGACGGGCGGCGGTGCTCTCCTACAATGAGCAGTTCTTC. The chain recombines TRBV19 with TRBJ2-1; D unresolved. With 4 bases removed from V and 0 bases from J, the gap between germline ends came to 16 bases. The CDR3 covers 17 residues. The germline V gene has CDR1 LNHDA and CDR2 SQIVND (reference sequence).

The chain is built from TRBV15 and TRBJ2-5, with D perhaps TRBD1 (6 bases). With 3 bases removed from V and 1 base from J, the gap between germline ends came to 12 bases. CDR1 is LNHNV and CDR2 is YYDKDF in the germline V gene (reference sequence). CDR3 length: 15 residues. DNA for the CDR3: TGTGCCACCAGCAGGCAGCAGGGGACCCAAGAGACCCAGTACTTC. Translation: CATSRQQGTQETQYF.

This clone was observed once. The CDR3 bases are TGTGCCAGCAGCCAAGATAGACCGGGACAGCCATACGAGCAGTACTTC. This encodes CASSQDRPGQPYEQYF. This chain links TRBV14 with TRBJ2-7; 7 nucleotides line up with TRBD1. CDR3 length: 16 amino acids. The V gene end was trimmed by 0 bases and the J gene end by 4 bases; junction bases not matched to a gene: 9. Germline CDR1 and CDR2: SGHDN and FVKESK.

The CDR3, as DNA: TGTGCCAGCAGCTTTGAGGGCAGCTTGACCGGGGAGCTGTTTTTT. Amino acids: CASSFEGSLTGELFF. The chain couples TRBV7-8 to TRBJ2-2; D perhaps matches TRBD2 (5 bases). Germline lookup yields CDR1 SGHVS and CDR2 FQNEAQ. The CDR3 extends over 15 amino acids. The V end lost 3 bases, the J end lost 5 bases, and 13 bases lay between the germline ends.

The V call is TRBV7-6, the J call TRBJ1-1; no firm D call. The CDR3 loop spans 14 amino acids. The germline V gene has CDR1 SGHVS and CDR2 FNYEAQ. The V end lost 3 bases, the J end lost 0 bases, and 8 bases lay between the germline ends. The CDR3 spells CASSFHGLNTEAFF. For the CDR3, the DNA is TGTGCCAGCAGCTTCCACGGACTGAACACTGAAGCTTTCTTT.

This chain uses TRBV11-3 with TRBJ1-1; 7 bases line up with TRBD1. Germline CDR1 SGHNT, CDR2 YENEEA. V gave up 4 bases and J gave up 8 bases; unmatched junction bases: 10. This CDR3 is built from 14 residues. CDR3 loop: CASSSPRQGGEAFF. In DNA form, the CDR3 reads TGTGCCAGCAGCTCGCCAAGACAGGGAGGGGAAGCTTTCTTT.

The chain joins TRBV7-2 to TRBJ2-3; maybe TRBD1 (5 bases). The length of the CDR3 is 16 residues. Between the trimmed V and J ends, which lost 0 bases and 2 bases, there was a span of 12 bases. Germline V lookup: CDR1 SGHTA, CDR2 FQGNSA. This CDR3 is CASSLAGPAATDTQYF. CDR3 in DNA: TGTGCCAGCAGCTTAGCGGGGCCGGCCGCCACAGATACGCAGTATTTT.

The J gene is TRBJ2-7, the V gene TRBV5-5; no reliable D call. V lost 2 bases to trimming and J lost 0 bases, with 12 bases between them. Germline V lookup: CDR1 SGHKS, CDR2 YYEKEE (reference sequence). The length of the CDR3 is 15 residues. In nucleotides, the CDR3 is TGTGCCAGCAGCTTTGTACCTACTGCCTCCTACGAGCAGTACTTC. It specifies CASSFVPTASYEQYF.

The chain combines TRBV30 with TRBJ1-1; D might be TRBD1 (6 bases). Trimming cost V 2 bases and J 0 bases, with 10 bases left between them. The germline V gene has CDR1 GTSNPN and CDR2 SVGIG (reference sequence). CDR3 length: 14 amino acids. The CDR3 sequence is CAWSMGALNTEAFF. CDR3 in DNA: TGTGCCTGGAGTATGGGGGCCCTGAACACTGAAGCTTTCTTT. Looking up the rest from reference TRBV30 and TRBJ1-1 gives the full variable domain: SQTIHQWPATLVQPVGSPLSLECTVEGTSNPNLYWYRQAAGRGLQLLFYSVGIGQISSEVPQNLSASRPQDRQFILSSKKLLLSDSGFYLCAWSMGALNTEAFFGQGTRLTVV.

This clone has a single count. This chain connects TRBV4-1 to TRBJ2-5; D may be TRBD1 (6 bases). The CDR3 covers 14 residues. V was clipped by 8 bases and J by 5 bases, with 18 bases between them. Germline lookup yields CDR1 MGHRA and CDR2 YSYEKL. This CDR3 reads CASGNPGTPETQYF. The CDR3 nucleotides are TGCGCCAGCGGGAACCCTGGGACACCTGAGACCCAGTACTTC.

The genes are TRBV6-5 and TRBJ2-7, with TRBD2 matching 11 bases. V was clipped by 6 bases and J by 4 bases; unmatched bases: 8. Germline CDR1 reads MNHEY; CDR2 reads SVGAGI. The length of the CDR3 is 15 residues. CDR3 amino acids: CASSPPSGGRYEQYF. For the CDR3, the DNA is TGTGCCAGCAGCCCCCCTAGCGGGGGGAGGTACGAGCAGTACTTC.

The J gene is TRBJ1-5, the V gene TRBV27; 9 bases fit TRBD1. V shed 6 bases, J shed 0 bases, and the junction held 3 bases outside the gene matches. The germline V gene encodes CDR1 MNHEY and CDR2 SMNVEV (reference sequence). The CDR3 spans 15 residues. The CDR3 DNA reads TGTGCCAGCAGCTGGACAGGGGATAGCAATCAGCCCCAGCATTTT. Amino acid sequence: CASSWTGDSNQPQHF.

The J gene is TRBJ2-7, the V gene TRBV11-3; the match to TRBD2 covers 9 bases. Germline V gene sequence: CDR1 SGHNT, CDR2 YENEEA. With V trimmed by 3 bases and J by 2 bases, 11 bases remained unmatched. The CDR3 extends over 17 amino acids. The CDR3 reads CASSFPRAGGHTYEQYF. The DNA of the CDR3 is TGTGCCAGCAGCTTCCCCCGTGCGGGAGGGCATACCTACGAGCAGTACTTC. Together with reference TRBV11-3 and TRBJ2-7, the CDR3 gives the full variable domain: EAGVVQSPRYKIIEKKQPVAFWCNPISGHNTLYWYLQNLGQGPELLIRYENEEAVDDSQLPKDRFSAERLKGVDSTLKIQPAELGDSAVYLCASSFPRAGGHTYEQYFGPGTRLTVT.

The chain employs TRBV11-2 and TRBJ2-4; 7 bases align to TRBD1. Germline assignment: CDR1 SGHAT and CDR2 FQNNGV. The CDR3 loop spans 13 amino acids. The V gene end was trimmed by 8 bases and the J gene end by 8 bases; junction bases not matched to a gene: 9. This CDR3 reads CASRRGGSDIQYF. The CDR3 nucleotides are TGTGCCAGCCGTAGAGGGGGCTCAGACATTCAGTACTTC.

This clone was found a few times. The chain combines TRBV18 with TRBJ2-1; tentatively, D is TRBD1 (6 bases). The CDR3 runs 16 residues. Trimming removed 3 bases from V and 4 bases from J, with 16 bases in between. The germline gives CDR1 KGHSH, CDR2 LQKENI. CDR3 bases: TGTGCCAGCTCACCCCAGGGGACACCTCGTTACAATGAGCAGTTCTTC. The encoded protein is CASSPQGTPRYNEQFF.

The CDR3 sequence is CAWTLDKYEQYF. The CDR3 coding sequence is TGTGCCTGGACCCTGGACAAATACGAGCAGTACTTC. The chain combines TRBV30 with TRBJ2-7, with D possibly being TRBD1 (5 bases). The V gene lost 4 bases and the J gene lost 4 bases, with 11 bases spanning the gap. The CDR3 spans 12 residues. CDR1 and CDR2 (germline): GTSNPN, SVGIG (reference sequence).

This rearrangement joins TRBV5-8 to TRBJ1-4; D remains ambiguous. The CDR3 has 14 amino acids. Trimming left V 3 bases short and J 8 bases short, with 14 bases between. Germline values: CDR1 SGHTS, CDR2 YDEGEE. The CDR3 sequence is CASSSSQKDEKLFF. CDR3 bases: TGTGCCAGCAGCTCGTCACAGAAGGACGAAAAACTGTTTTTT.

This clone was seen only a few times. This chain connects TRBV18 to TRBJ1-2; D gene uncertain. Per germline, CDR1 KGHSH and CDR2 LQKENI. The CDR3 consists of 14 residues. V gave up 9 bases and J gave up 0 bases, with 14 bases separating them. CDR3 loop: CASSTAPSNYGYTF. The CDR3 nucleotides read TGTGCCAGTTCGACGGCCCCGTCTAACTATGGCTACACCTTC. Together with reference TRBV18 and TRBJ1-2, the CDR3 gives the full variable domain: NAGVMQNPRHLVRRRGQEARLRCSPMKGHSHVYWYRQLPEEGLKFMVYLQKENIIDESGMPKERFSAEFPKEGPSILRIQQVVRGDSAAYFCASSTAPSNYGYTFGSGTRLTVV.

The gene calls are TRBV2 and TRBJ1-1, with a tentative D call TRBD1 (5 bases). CDR1 SNHLY and CDR2 FYNNEI come from the germline V gene. The length of the CDR3 is 11 residues. Trimming left V 6 bases short and J 6 bases short, with 8 bases between. In DNA, the CDR3 is TGTGCCAGCAGGAGGGGCTCTGAAGCTTTCTTT. Translation gives CASRRGSEAFF.

V is TRBV5-1 and J is TRBJ2-5; 10 nucleotides agree with TRBD2. The CDR3 contains 14 residues. Germline lookup yields CDR1 SGHRS and CDR2 YFSETQ. After removal of 2 bases from V and 4 bases from J, the junction contained 2 bases not matched to a gene. The CDR3 nucleotides are TGCGCCAGCAGCTTTAGCGGGGGGAGAGAGACCCAGTACTTC. Translating it yields CASSFSGGRETQYF. The full variable domain, its missing parts supplied by reference TRBV5-1 and TRBJ2-5, is KAGVTQTPRYLIKTRGQQVTLSCSPISGHRSVSWYQQTPGQGLQFLFEYFSETQRNKGNFPGRFSGRQFSNSRSEMNVSTLELGDSALYLCASSFSGGRETQYFGPGTRLLVL.